These 25 T cell receptor beta chains share one sample of origin, sequenced in a study of shared clonotypes between healthy human individuals. In the naive CD8 group, cells lacked CD45RO and were positively selected for CCR7, so terminally differentiated effector memory CD45RA+ cells were left out. Generated by immunoSEQ multiplex PCR, the TCRdb table keeps only in-frame clones and is missing some. Among some 2,100,000 clones, roughly 91% were seen once, and the ten largest hold under 2%. Source material: naive CD8+ T cells from PBMCs. The receptor source for this set is a man aged 18 to 30 in good health. Some clones in this sample may be carry-over from other donors' samples.

J is TRBJ2-6 and V is TRBV18; 8 bases are shared with TRBD1. The CDR3 runs 16 residues. V shed 3 bases and J 2 bases; nucleotides not matched to a gene: 3. Per germline, CDR1 KGHSH and CDR2 LQKENI. The CDR3 DNA reads as TGTGCCAGCTCACCGCTACAGGGGGCTGGGGCCAACGTCCTGACTTTC. Its protein product is CASSPLQGAGANVLTF.

V is TRBV4-1 and J is TRBJ1-4; TRBD1 is a possible D gene (6 bases). The CDR3 is made up of 13 amino acids. V was trimmed by 2 bases and J by 12 bases, leaving 13 bases between them. CDR1 and CDR2 (germline): MGHRA, YSYEKL. This CDR3 is CASSQSWGGELFF. The CDR3 DNA follows: TGCGCCAGCAGCCAAAGTTGGGGGGGCGAACTGTTTTTT.

Here the CDR3 DNA reads TGTGCCACCAGCGCCAGAGAGTCCAGGGGGCTCTACGAGCAGTACTTC. This encodes CATSARESRGLYEQYF. V and J are TRBV15 and TRBJ2-7; 8 nucleotides line up with TRBD1. Germline V lookup: CDR1 LNHNV, CDR2 YYDKDF (reference sequence). The CDR3 extends over 16 amino acids. The ends lost 5 bases at V and 3 bases at J; junction bases unmatched: 12. The complete variable domain, with remaining parts taken from reference TRBV15 and TRBJ2-7, reads DAMVIQNPRYQVTQFGKPVTLSCSQTLNHNVMYWYQQKSSQAPKLLFHYYDKDFNNEADTPDNFQSRRPNTSFCFLDIRSPGLGDTAMYLCATSARESRGLYEQYFGPGTRLTVT.

This chain joins TRBV9 and TRBJ2-1; D is unclear. This CDR3 comprises 12 residues. V lost 3 bases, J lost 5 bases, and 6 bases lay in between. The germline V gene has CDR1 SGDLS and CDR2 YYNGEE. CDR3 in amino acids: CASSGDNNEQFF. CDR3 bases: TGTGCCAGCAGCGGGGATAACAATGAGCAGTTCTTC.

This clone occurred once. This chain connects TRBV5-1 to TRBJ1-1; D not certain. Trimming pared 4 bases from V and 2 bases from J, leaving 18 bases between. This CDR3 contains 16 residues. CDR1 and CDR2 from the germline V gene are SGHRS and YFSETQ. In DNA, the CDR3 is TGCGCCAGCAGCCCGCCCGACGCAGTCCTTAACACTGAAGCTTTCTTT. Protein product: CASSPPDAVLNTEAFF.

The CDR3 region is CASKIGLAKGGETQYF. CDR3 DNA: TGTGCCAGCAAGATCGGACTTGCAAAAGGAGGGGAGACCCAGTACTTC. The chain employs TRBV28 and TRBJ2-5; a weak D match, TRBD2 (6 bases). CDR1 MDHEN and CDR2 SYDVKM come from the germline V gene. CDR3 length: 16 amino acids. Trimming took 7 bases from V and 5 from J, leaving 23 bases between them.

With respect to this clone: The sample holds other DNA sequences that translate to the same CDR3. CDR3 sequence (DNA): TGCGCCAGCAGCCTGGACAGGGGGGAATACGAGCAGTACTTC. It is translated as CASSLDRGEYEQYF. The gene calls are TRBV5-1 and TRBJ2-7, with TRBD1 matching over 10 bases. CDR1 SGHRS and CDR2 YFSETQ come from the germline V gene. Trimming removed 4 bases from V and 4 bases from J; junction bases left unmatched: 5. This CDR3 spans 14 amino acids.

This clone came up once. The chain is built from TRBV11-3 and TRBJ2-1, with TRBD2 matching over 7 bases. The CDR3 spans 15 residues. V was clipped by 5 bases and J by 8 bases; unmatched bases: 12. The germline gives CDR1 SGHNT, CDR2 YENEEA. In nucleotides, the CDR3 is TGTGCCAGCAGCCCGAAAGGCGGGAGCATCGATGAGCAGTTCTTC. This sequence encodes CASSPKGGSIDEQFF.

The chain links TRBV5-6 to TRBJ2-7; D unresolved. The CDR3 covers 15 residues. V was cut by 6 bases and J by 6 bases, with 22 bases left in between. Germline CDR1 and CDR2: SGHDT and YYEEEE. CDR3 DNA: TGTGCCAGCAACTTAGGAGCTAGGGCTAAGGGCGAGCAGTACTTC. Amino acids: CASNLGARAKGEQYF.

The chain recombines TRBV6-5 with TRBJ2-1; 10 bases line up with TRBD2. Germline loops: CDR1 MNHEY, CDR2 SVGAGI. The CDR3 totals 15 residues. With V trimmed by 5 bases and J by 4 bases, 5 bases remained unmatched. As DNA, the CDR3 is TGTGCCAGCAGTCCCGGGACTAGCGCTTACAATGAGCAGTTCTTC. As protein: CASSPGTSAYNEQFF.

V usage is TRBV7-6 and J usage is TRBJ2-3, with TRBD1 matching over 7 bases. Germline V CDR1 and CDR2: SGHVS, FNYEAQ. V shed 0 bases, J shed 2 bases, and the junction held 5 bases outside the gene matches. The length of the CDR3 is 16 residues. The CDR3 DNA follows: TGTGCCAGCAGCTTAGCCTTGGACAGGAACACAGATACGCAGTATTTT. It translates to CASSLALDRNTDTQYF.

The J gene is TRBJ2-1, the V gene TRBV9; D ambiguous. Germline V gene lookup returns CDR1 SGDLS and CDR2 YYNGEE. Trimming removed 6 bases from V and 7 bases from J, with 11 bases in between. This CDR3 comprises 12 residues. The CDR3 loop is CASTPDGNEQFF. The CDR3 DNA reads TGTGCCAGCACCCCGGACGGTAATGAGCAGTTCTTC.

For this clone: Other DNA sequences in this sample translate to the same CDR3. The chain employs TRBV28 and TRBJ2-7, with D uncertain. CDR1 is MDHEN and CDR2 is SYDVKM in the germline V gene. Trimming took off 2 bases at V and 0 bases at J, with 8 bases between the two ends. The CDR3 is 14 amino acids. This CDR3 reads CASSLVRNSYEQYF. CDR3 nucleotide sequence: TGTGCCAGCAGTTTAGTGCGGAACTCCTACGAGCAGTACTTC.

This clone was counted between two and nine times. This chain connects TRBV30 to TRBJ1-1, with D uncertain. The ends were cut back, 3 bases at V and 4 bases at J, with 15 bases in the middle. CDR3 length: 14 residues. Germline lookup yields CDR1 GTSNPN and CDR2 SVGIG (reference sequence). The CDR3 region has the DNA TGTGCCTGGAGGGAGGTTAAGGCGGGCACTGAAGCTTTCTTT. This sequence encodes CAWREVKAGTEAFF.

The chain employs TRBV29-1 and TRBJ1-1; D is unclear. Trimming stripped 7 bases from V and 0 bases from J, with 12 bases between. CDR1 SQVTM and CDR2 ANQGSEA come from the germline V gene. There are 13 residues in the CDR3. Written as DNA, the CDR3 is TGCAGCGCCCCCACAAGGATGAACACTGAAGCTTTCTTT. Translated: CSAPTRMNTEAFF.

V usage is TRBV13 and J usage is TRBJ2-7; D possibly corresponds to TRBD2 (5 bases). The CDR3 covers 17 residues. V was trimmed by 4 bases and J by 0 bases, leaving 19 bases between them. The germline V gene encodes CDR1 PRHDT and CDR2 FYEKMQ (reference sequence). CDR3 in amino acids: CASSSYQVAFTSYEQYF. As DNA, the CDR3 is TGTGCCAGCAGCTCTTACCAGGTAGCGTTCACCTCCTACGAGCAGTACTTC.

The chain uses TRBV4-3 and TRBJ2-4; 7 positions agree with TRBD2. Trimming at V came to 0 bases and at J to 3 bases, leaving 11 bases not matched to a gene. The CDR3 runs to 18 residues. CDR1 and CDR2 (germline): LGHNA, YSLEER. The CDR3 DNA sequence: TGCGCCAGCAGCCAAGAGTGGGTGGCGGGAGAAGGCAAAAACATTCAGTACTTC. It specifies CASSQEWVAGEGKNIQYF.

The rearrangement joins TRBV7-9 to TRBJ1-1; D gene ambiguous. The germline V gene has CDR1 SEHNR and CDR2 FQNEAQ (reference sequence). This CDR3 has 10 residues. Trimming left V 5 bases short and J 11 bases short, with 9 bases between. CDR3 loop: CASSREAAFF. The CDR3 nucleotides read TGTGCCAGCAGCCGTGAAGCGGCTTTCTTT.

V and J are TRBV5-5 and TRBJ2-3, with TRBD2 matching 7 bases. From germline, CDR1 is SGHKS and CDR2 YYEKEE (reference sequence). The J segment lost 5 bases and the V segment lost 1 base, leaving 4 bases of the junction unmatched. The CDR3 contains 14 residues. Here the CDR3 reads CASSLWEGEDTQYF. In nucleotides, the CDR3 is TGTGCCAGCAGCTTGTGGGAGGGCGAAGATACGCAGTATTTT.

J is TRBJ2-2 and V is TRBV4-2, with D possibly matching TRBD1 (5 bases). CDR3 size: 19 residues. Germline CDR1 reads LGHNA; CDR2 reads YNFKEQ. V was shortened by 0 bases and J by 0 bases, with 17 bases between the two germline ends. The CDR3 DNA reads as TGTGCCAGCAGCCAAGAAGGGGTTCGTCAGGGTCCGAACACCGGGGAGCTGTTTTTT. Residues: CASSQEGVRQGPNTGELFF.

This chain uses TRBV12-5 with TRBJ1-3; the match to TRBD1 covers 7 bases. This CDR3 is 15 amino acids long. From germline, CDR1 is LGHNT and CDR2 FRNRAP. The trim removed 3 bases at V and 3 bases at J, leaving 5 bases unmatched. The CDR3 DNA reads as TGTGCTAGTGGTTTCCAGGGGACAGTTGGAAACACCATATATTTT. It is translated as CASGFQGTVGNTIYF.

The CDR3 is CASSPSGTGRETQYF. The CDR3 DNA reads as TGTGCCAGCAGTCCTAGCGGGACTGGGCGAGAGACCCAGTACTTC. The rearrangement joins TRBV11-2 to TRBJ2-5; 9 bases map to TRBD2. V lost 6 bases to trimming and J lost 4 bases; unmatched junction nucleotides: 9. The CDR3 has 15 residues. Germline loops: CDR1 SGHAT, CDR2 FQNNGV.

This chain connects TRBV28 to TRBJ2-2, with D maybe TRBD2 (6 bases). CDR1 is MDHEN, CDR2 SYDVKM, per germline. Trimming cost V 4 bases and J 6 bases, with 18 bases left between them. This CDR3 has 16 amino acids. The CDR3 nucleotides read TGTGCCAGCAGTTACGAAGGCGGGGCAGGGTCCGGGGAGCTGTTTTTT. Its protein product is CASSYEGGAGSGELFF.

This chain connects TRBV5-6 to TRBJ2-5; 9 nucleotides align to TRBD2. The end of the DNA aligns better with TRBJ2-7, so the J call may be wrong. This CDR3 spans 14 amino acids. Germline values: CDR1 SGHDT, CDR2 YYEEEE. CDR3 nucleotide sequence: TGTGCCAGCAGCTTAGGGACTAGCTACTACGAGCAGTACTTC. As protein: CASSLGTSYYEQYF.

Only one count was recorded for this clone. CDR3 nucleotides: TGTGCCAGCACCATACCCGACAGGGGGCATTCCTACGAGCAGTACTTC. Protein: CASTIPDRGHSYEQYF. The rearrangement links TRBV28 to TRBJ2-7; 10 bases match TRBD1. In germline, CDR1 is MDHEN, CDR2 SYDVKM. Germline trimming cut 7 bases from V and 1 base from J; bases unmatched to any gene: 10. The CDR3 spans 16 residues.